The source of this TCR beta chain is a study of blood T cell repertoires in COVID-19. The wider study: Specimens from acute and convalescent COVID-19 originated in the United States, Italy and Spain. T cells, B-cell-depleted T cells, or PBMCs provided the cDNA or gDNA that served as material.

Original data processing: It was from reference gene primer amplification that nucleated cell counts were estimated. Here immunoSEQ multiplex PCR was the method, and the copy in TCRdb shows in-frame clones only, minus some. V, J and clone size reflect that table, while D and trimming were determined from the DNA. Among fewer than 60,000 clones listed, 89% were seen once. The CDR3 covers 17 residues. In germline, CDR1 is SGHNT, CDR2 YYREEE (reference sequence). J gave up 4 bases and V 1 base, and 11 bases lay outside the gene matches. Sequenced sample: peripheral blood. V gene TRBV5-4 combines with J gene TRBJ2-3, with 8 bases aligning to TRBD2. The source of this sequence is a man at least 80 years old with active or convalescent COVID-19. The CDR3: CASSLKERGKGPDTQYF. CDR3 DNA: TGTGCCAGCAGCTTGAAGGAGCGGGGGAAGGGGCCAGATACGCAGTATTTT.